This T cell receptor (beta chain) was retrieved from a study of blood T cell repertoires in COVID-19. Study overall: PBMCs, B-cell-depleted T cells, or T cells were the source of the cDNA or gDNA that made up the material.

Libraries were prepared by immunoSEQ multiplex PCR; TCRdb keeps only in-frame clonotypes and omits some of them. The data hold roughly 400,000 clones, with 80% to 90% observed a single time. Germline V gene sequence: CDR1 MGHRA, CDR2 YSYEKL. V was cut by 0 bases and J by 4 bases, with 13 bases left in between. There are 16 residues in the CDR3. Cohort 3 donors were reported recovered after two negative PCRs, clearance, or symptom resolution. This clone was counted only a few times. The material sequenced was PBMCs or T cells enriched from blood (not recorded which). The chain combines TRBV4-1 with TRBJ1-3; TRBD1 might be the D (5 bases). The receptor was isolated from a young man who had recovered from COVID-19. The CDR3 DNA reads TGCGCCAGCAGCCAAGAGGGGCCTCCCTCAGGAAACACCATATATTTT. Its translation is CASSQEGPPSGNTIYF.